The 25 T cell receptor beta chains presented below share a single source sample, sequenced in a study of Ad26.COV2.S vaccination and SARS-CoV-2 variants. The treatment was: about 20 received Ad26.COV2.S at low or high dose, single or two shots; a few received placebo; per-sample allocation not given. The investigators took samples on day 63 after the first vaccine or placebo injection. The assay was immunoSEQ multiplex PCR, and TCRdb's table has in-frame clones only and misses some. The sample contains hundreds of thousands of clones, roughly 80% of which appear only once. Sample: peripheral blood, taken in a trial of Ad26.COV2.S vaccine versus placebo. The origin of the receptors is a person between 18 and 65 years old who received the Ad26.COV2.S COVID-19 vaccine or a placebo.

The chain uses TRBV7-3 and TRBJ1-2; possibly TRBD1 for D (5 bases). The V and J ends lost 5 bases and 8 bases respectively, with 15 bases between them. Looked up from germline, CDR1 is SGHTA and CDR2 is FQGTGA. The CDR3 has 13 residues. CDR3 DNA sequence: TGTGCCAGCAGCCAACGAGGGGAAAGAGGCTACACCTTC. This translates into CASSQRGERGYTF.

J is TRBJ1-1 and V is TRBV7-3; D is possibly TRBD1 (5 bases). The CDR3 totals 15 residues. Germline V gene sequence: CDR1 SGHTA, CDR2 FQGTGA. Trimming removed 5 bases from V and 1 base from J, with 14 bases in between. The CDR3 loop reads CASSAPGQGNTEAFF. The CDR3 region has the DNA TGTGCCAGCAGCGCCCCGGGCCAGGGGAACACTGAAGCTTTCTTT. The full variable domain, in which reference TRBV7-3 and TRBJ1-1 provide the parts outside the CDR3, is GAGVSQTPSNKVTEKGKYVELRCDPISGHTALYWYRQSLGQGPEFLIYFQGTGAADDSGLPNDRFFAVRPEGSVSTLKIQRTERGDSAVYLCASSAPGQGNTEAFFGQGTRLTVV.

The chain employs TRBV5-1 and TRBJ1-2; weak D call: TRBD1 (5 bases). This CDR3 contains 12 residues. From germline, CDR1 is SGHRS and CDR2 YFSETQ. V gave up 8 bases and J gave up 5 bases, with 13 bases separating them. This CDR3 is CASHDGGYGYTF. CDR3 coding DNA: TGCGCCAGTCACGACGGGGGATATGGCTACACCTTC.

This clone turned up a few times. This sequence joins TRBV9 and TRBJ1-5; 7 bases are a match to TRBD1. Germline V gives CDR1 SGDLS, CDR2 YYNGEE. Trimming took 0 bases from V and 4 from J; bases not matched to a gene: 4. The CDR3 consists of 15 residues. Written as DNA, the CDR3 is TGTGCCAGCAGCGTAGGGGAGGGGGCGAATCAGCCCCAGCATTTT. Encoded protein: CASSVGEGANQPQHF. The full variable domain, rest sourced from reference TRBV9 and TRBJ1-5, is DSGVTQTPKHLITATGQRVTLRCSPRSGDLSVYWYQQSLDQGLQFLIQYYNGEERAKGNILERFSAQQFPDLHSELNLSSLELGDSALYFCASSVGEGANQPQHFGDGTRLSIL.

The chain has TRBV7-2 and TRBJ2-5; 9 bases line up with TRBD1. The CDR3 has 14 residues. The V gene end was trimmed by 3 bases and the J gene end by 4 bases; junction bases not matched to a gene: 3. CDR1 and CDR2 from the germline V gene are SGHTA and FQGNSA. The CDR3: CASSFDRGTETQYF. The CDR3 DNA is TGTGCCAGCAGCTTTGACAGGGGGACAGAGACCCAGTACTTC.

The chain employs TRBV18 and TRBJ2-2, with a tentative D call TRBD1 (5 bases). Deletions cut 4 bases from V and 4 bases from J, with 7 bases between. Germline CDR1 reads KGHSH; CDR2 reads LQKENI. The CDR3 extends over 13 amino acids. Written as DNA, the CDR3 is TGTGCCAGCTCACGACAGATCACCGGGGAGCTGTTTTTT. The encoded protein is CASSRQITGELFF.

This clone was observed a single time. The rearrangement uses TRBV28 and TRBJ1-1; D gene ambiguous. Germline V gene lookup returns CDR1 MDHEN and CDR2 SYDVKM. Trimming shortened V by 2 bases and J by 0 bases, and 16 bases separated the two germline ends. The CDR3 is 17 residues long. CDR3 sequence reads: CASSLSGLGRVNTEAFF. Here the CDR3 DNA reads TGTGCCAGCAGTTTAAGTGGTCTGGGTAGGGTGAACACTGAAGCTTTCTTT.

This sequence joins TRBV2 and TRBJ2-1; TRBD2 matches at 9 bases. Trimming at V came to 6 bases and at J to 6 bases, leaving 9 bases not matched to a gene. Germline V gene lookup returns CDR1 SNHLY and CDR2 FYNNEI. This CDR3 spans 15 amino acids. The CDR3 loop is CASSPRGGGANEQFF. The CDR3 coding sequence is TGTGCCAGCAGCCCCCGAGGCGGGGGGGCCAATGAGCAGTTCTTC. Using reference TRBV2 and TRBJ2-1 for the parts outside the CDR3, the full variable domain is EPEVTQTPSHQVTQMGQEVILRCVPISNHLYFYWYRQILGQKVEFLVSFYNNEISEKSEIFDDQFSVERPDGSNFTLKIRSTKLEDSAMYFCASSPRGGGANEQFFGPGTRLTVL.

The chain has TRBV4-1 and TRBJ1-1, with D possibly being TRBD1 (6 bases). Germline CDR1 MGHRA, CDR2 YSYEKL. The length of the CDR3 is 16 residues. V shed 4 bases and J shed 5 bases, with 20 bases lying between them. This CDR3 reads CASSPFDFGGVTEAFF. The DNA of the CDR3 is TGCGCCAGCAGCCCTTTCGACTTTGGGGGCGTAACTGAAGCTTTCTTT.

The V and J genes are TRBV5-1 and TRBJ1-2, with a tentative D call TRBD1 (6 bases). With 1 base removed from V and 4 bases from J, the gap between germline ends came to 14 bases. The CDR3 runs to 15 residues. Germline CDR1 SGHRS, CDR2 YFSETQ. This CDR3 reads CASSLIQTGAYGYTF. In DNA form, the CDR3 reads TGCGCCAGCAGCTTGATCCAGACAGGAGCCTATGGCTACACCTTC.

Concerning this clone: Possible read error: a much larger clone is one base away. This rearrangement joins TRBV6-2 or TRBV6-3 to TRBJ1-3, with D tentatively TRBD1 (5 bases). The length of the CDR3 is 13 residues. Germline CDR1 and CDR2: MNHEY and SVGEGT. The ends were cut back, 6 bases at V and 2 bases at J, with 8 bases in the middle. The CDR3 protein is CASSRQTGNTIYF. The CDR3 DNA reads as TGTGCCAGCAGCCGACAGACTGGAAACACCATATATTTT.

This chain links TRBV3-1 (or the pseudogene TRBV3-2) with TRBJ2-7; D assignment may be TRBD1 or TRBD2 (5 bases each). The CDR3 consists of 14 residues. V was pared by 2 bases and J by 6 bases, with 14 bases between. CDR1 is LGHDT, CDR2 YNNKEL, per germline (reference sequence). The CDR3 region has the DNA TGTGCCAGCAGCCAACCGGGACCCCTGAGCGAGCAGTACTTC. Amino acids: CASSQPGPLSEQYF.

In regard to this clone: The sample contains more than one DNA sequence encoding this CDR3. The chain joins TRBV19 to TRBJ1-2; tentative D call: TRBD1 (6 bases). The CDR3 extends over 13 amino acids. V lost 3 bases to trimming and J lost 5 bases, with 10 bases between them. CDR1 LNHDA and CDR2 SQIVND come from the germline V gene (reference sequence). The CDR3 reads CASSIGTGYGYTF. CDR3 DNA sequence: TGTGCCAGTAGTATTGGAACAGGGTATGGCTACACCTTC. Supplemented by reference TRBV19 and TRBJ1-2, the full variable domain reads DGGITQSPKYLFRKEGQNVTLSCEQNLNHDAMYWYRQDPGQGLRLIYYSQIVNDFQKGDIAEGYSVSREKKESFPLTVTSAQKNPTAFYLCASSIGTGYGYTFGSGTRLTVV.

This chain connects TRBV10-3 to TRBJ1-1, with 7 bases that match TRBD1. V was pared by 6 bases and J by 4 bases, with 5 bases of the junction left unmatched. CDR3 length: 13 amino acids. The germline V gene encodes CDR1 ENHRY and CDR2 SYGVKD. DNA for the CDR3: TGTGCCATCAGACCCGGGGACAGCACTGAAGCTTTCTTT. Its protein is CAIRPGDSTEAFF.

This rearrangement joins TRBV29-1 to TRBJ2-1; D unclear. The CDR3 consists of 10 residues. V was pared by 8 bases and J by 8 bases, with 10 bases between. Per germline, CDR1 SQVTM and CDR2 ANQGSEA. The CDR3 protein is CSYAIDEQFF. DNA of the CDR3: TGCAGCTATGCTATAGATGAGCAGTTCTTC.

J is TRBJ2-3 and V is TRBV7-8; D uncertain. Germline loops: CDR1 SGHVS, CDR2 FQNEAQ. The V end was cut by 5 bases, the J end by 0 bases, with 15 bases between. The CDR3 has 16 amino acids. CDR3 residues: CASSPGPISSTDTQYF. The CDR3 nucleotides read TGTGCCAGCAGCCCAGGACCCATTTCTAGCACAGATACGCAGTATTTT. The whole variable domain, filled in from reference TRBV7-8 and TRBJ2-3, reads GAGVSQSPRYKVAKRGQDVALRCDPISGHVSLFWYQQALGQGPEFLTYFQNEAQLDKSGLPSDRFFAERPEGSVSTLKIQRTQQEDSAVYLCASSPGPISSTDTQYFGPGTRLTVL.

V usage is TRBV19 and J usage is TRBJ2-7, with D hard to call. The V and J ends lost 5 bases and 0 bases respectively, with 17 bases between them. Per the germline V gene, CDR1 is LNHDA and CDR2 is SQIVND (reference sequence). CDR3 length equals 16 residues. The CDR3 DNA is TGTGCCAGTAGTCCCGGACCCGCCGGGTCCTCCTACGAGCAGTACTTC. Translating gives CASSPGPAGSSYEQYF.

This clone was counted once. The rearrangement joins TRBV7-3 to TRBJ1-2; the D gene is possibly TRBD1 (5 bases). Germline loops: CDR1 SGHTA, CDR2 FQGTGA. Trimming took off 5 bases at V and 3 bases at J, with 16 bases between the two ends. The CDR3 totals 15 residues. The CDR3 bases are TGTGCCAGCAGCCCGATCGGGACCCCCGACTATGGCTACACCTTC. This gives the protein CASSPIGTPDYGYTF.

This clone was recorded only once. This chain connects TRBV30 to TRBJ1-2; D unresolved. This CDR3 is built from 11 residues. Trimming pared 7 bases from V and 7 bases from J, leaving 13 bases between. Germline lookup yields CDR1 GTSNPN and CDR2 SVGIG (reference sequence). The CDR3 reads CASESGLGYTF. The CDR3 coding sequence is TGTGCCTCCGAAAGCGGACTTGGCTACACCTTC.

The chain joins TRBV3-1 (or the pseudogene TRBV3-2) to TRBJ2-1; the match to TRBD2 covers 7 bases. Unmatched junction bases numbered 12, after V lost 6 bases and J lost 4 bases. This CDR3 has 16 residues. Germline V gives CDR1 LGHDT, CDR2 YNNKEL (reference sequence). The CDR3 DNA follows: TGTGCCAGCAGGGGCATCCCGCTAGCGGTATACAATGAGCAGTTCTTC. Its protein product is CASRGIPLAVYNEQFF.

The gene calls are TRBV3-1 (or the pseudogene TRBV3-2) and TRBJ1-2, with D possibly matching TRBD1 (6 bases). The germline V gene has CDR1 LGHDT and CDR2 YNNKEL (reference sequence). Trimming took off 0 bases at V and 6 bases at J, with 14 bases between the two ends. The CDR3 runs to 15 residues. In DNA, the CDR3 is TGTGCCAGCAGCCAAGACAGGGGAGGGTGGGATGGCTACACCTTC. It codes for CASSQDRGGWDGYTF.

DNA of the CDR3: TGTGCCAGCAGCTTGGGACTAGCGGGAGTCGGGGAGCAGTTCTTC. It encodes CASSLGLAGVGEQFF. The chain carries TRBV7-9 and TRBJ2-1; 14 positions match TRBD2. Per the germline V gene, CDR1 is SEHNR and CDR2 is FQNEAQ (reference sequence). The V and J ends lost 3 bases and 10 bases, in that order; junction bases with no gene match: 5. The CDR3 contains 15 residues.

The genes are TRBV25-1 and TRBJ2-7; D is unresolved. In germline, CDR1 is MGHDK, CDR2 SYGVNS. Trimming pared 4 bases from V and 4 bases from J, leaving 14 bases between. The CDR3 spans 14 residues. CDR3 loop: CASSGIRSGYEQYF. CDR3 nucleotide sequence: TGTGCCAGCAGTGGAATTAGATCGGGTTACGAGCAGTACTTC.

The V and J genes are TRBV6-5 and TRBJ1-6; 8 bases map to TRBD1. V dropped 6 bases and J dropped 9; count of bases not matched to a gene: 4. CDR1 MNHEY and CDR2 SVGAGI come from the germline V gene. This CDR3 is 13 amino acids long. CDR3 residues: CASRDRDGSPLHF. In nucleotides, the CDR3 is TGTGCCAGCAGGGACAGGGACGGTTCACCCCTCCACTTT.

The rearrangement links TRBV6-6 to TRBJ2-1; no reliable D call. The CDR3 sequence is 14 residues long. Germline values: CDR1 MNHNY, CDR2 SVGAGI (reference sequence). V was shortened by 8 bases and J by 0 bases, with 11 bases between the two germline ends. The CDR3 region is CASVASFSYNEQFF. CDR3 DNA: TGTGCCAGCGTAGCCTCTTTCTCCTACAATGAGCAGTTCTTC.